This T cell receptor beta chain was sequenced in a study of blood T cell repertoires in COVID-19. The data were produced by immunoSEQ multiplex PCR, yet TCRdb's version contains in-frame clones alone and is incomplete. The table lists roughly 360,000 clones, over 75% of them singletons. This TCR derives from a woman under 40 with acute COVID-19. The sequencing sample was made of PBMCs or T cells enriched from blood (not recorded which).

CDR3 protein: CASSFSGGTYNEQFF. The CDR3 DNA reads TGCGCCAGCAGCTTTAGCGGGGGGACATACAATGAGCAGTTCTTC. The V call is TRBV5-1, the J call TRBJ2-1; 10 positions match TRBD2. This CDR3 has 15 residues. Trimming removed 2 bases from V and 4 bases from J; junction bases left unmatched: 3. Germline loops: CDR1 SGHRS, CDR2 YFSETQ.